This TCR beta chain was captured in a study of Ad26.COV2.S vaccination and SARS-CoV-2 variants. Study-level background: Among those in the COV1001 Ad26.COV2.S trial arm was the donor. In the study, Ad26.COV2.S was injected intramuscularly once, or twice 56 days apart.

Treatment here: roughly 20 received Ad26.COV2.S at low or high dose, single or two shots; 5 received placebo; per-sample allocation not given. Specimen acquisition occurred on day 63 following the initial vaccine or placebo injection. Sequenced by immunoSEQ multiplex PCR; TCRdb stores in-frame clones only, minus some. This sample has a few hundred thousand clones, with roughly 90% found just once. Study findings and constraints: Analyses that measured TCR breadth and depth may have underestimated total T cell responses. With respect to non-spike TCR breadth, vaccine and placebo recipients were similar.

This clone was detected once. Its antigen remains unknown. The CDR3 loop spans 16 amino acids. Germline CDR1 is MNHNY and CDR2 is SVGAGI (reference sequence). V shed 5 bases and J shed 5 bases, with 21 bases lying between them. The material sequenced was peripheral blood, taken in a trial of Ad26.COV2.S vaccine versus placebo. The chain couples TRBV6-6 to TRBJ2-5; tentative D call: TRBD1 (6 bases). The sequence was obtained from a person aged 18-65 years who received the Ad26.COV2.S COVID-19 vaccine or a placebo. The CDR3 DNA reads TGTGCCAGCAGTATACCCGGGACACCCGCCGTCGAGACCCAGTACTTC. Amino acids: CASSIPGTPAVETQYF.